The 13 T cell receptor beta chains in this list originate from one sample, sequenced in a study of T cell responses to AZD1222 COVID-19 vaccine. The table came from immunoSEQ multiplex PCR; TCRdb's copy has only in-frame clones and leaves some out. The table shows 95,000 to 150,000 clones, with about 90% occurring only once. This material consisted of peripheral blood, taken on day 0 of AZD1222 vaccination. The receptors shown here come from an adult in good health.

V gene TRBV19 combines with J gene TRBJ2-4; 7 bases are shared with TRBD1. The CDR3 consists of 14 residues. Germline V lookup: CDR1 LNHDA, CDR2 SQIVND (reference sequence). V dropped 4 bases and J dropped 1; count of bases not matched to a gene: 1. The CDR3 DNA follows: TGTGCCAGTAGTAAGGACAGGGCCAAAAACATTCAGTACTTC. Translated: CASSKDRAKNIQYF.

The V and J genes are TRBV19 and TRBJ2-7, with no clear D. CDR3 length: 13 amino acids. V lost 0 bases to trimming and J lost 3 bases, with 6 bases between them. CDR1 and CDR2 from the germline V gene are LNHDA and SQIVND (reference sequence). CDR3 protein: CASSIDTGYEQYF. In nucleotides, the CDR3 is TGTGCCAGTAGTATAGATACGGGCTACGAGCAGTACTTC.

The chain combines TRBV19 with TRBJ1-5; 7 bases align to TRBD1. J was trimmed by 5 bases and V by 4 bases; bases with no gene match: 5. CDR3 length: 14 residues. Germline loops: CDR1 LNHDA, CDR2 SQIVND (reference sequence). The CDR3 DNA reads as TGTGCCAGTAGTAGAGGGGGCCCCGATCAGCCCCAGCATTTT. Its translation is CASSRGGPDQPQHF.

V gene TRBV5-1 combines with J gene TRBJ1-6, with D possibly being TRBD1 (5 bases). V was shortened by 4 bases and J by 3 bases, with 14 bases between the two germline ends. Germline V lookup: CDR1 SGHRS, CDR2 YFSETQ. The CDR3 length is 16 residues. CDR3 DNA sequence: TGCGCCAGCAGCCGCATCGGGGGAGGCTATAATTCACCCCTCCACTTT. It translates to CASSRIGGGYNSPLHF. The variable domain in full, completed from reference TRBV5-1 and TRBJ1-6, reads KAGVTQTPRYLIKTRGQQVTLSCSPISGHRSVSWYQQTPGQGLQFLFEYFSETQRNKGNFPGRFSGRQFSNSRSEMNVSTLELGDSALYLCASSRIGGGYNSPLHFGNGTRLTVT.

The chain recombines TRBV10-3 with TRBJ1-6; a weak D match, TRBD1 (6 bases). Per germline, CDR1 ENHRY and CDR2 SYGVKD. With 4 bases removed from V and 5 bases from J, the gap between germline ends came to 12 bases. The CDR3 is made up of 15 amino acids. The chain's CDR3 is CAISVRTENNSPLHF. In DNA, the CDR3 is TGTGCCATCAGTGTCAGGACAGAGAATAATTCACCCCTCCACTTT.

The chain employs TRBV5-4 and TRBJ2-1, with D tentatively TRBD1 (6 bases). Trimming stripped 1 base from V and 2 bases from J, with 7 bases between. Germline V lookup: CDR1 SGHNT, CDR2 YYREEE (reference sequence). The CDR3 is made up of 14 amino acids. CDR3 sequence: CASSLTGTYNEQFF. CDR3 DNA sequence: TGTGCCAGCAGCTTGACAGGGACCTACAATGAGCAGTTCTTC.

The genes are TRBV3-1 (or the pseudogene TRBV3-2) and TRBJ2-1, with a weak D call TRBD2 (6 bases). The germline CDR1 and CDR2 sequences are LGHDT and YNNKEL (reference sequence). With 4 bases removed from V and 2 bases from J, the gap between germline ends came to 15 bases. CDR3 length: 16 residues. The CDR3 spells CASSPLRGAAYNEQFF. The CDR3 DNA is TGTGCCAGCAGCCCCCTCCGCGGGGCCGCCTACAATGAGCAGTTCTTC.

This chain connects TRBV19 to TRBJ2-3; 9 bases align to TRBD2. V dropped 5 bases and J dropped 6; count of bases not matched to a gene: 6. This CDR3 comprises 14 residues. CDR1 and CDR2 (germline): LNHDA, SQIVND (reference sequence). The CDR3, as DNA: TGTGCCAGTAGTCTAGCGGGGACCTCGGATACGCAGTATTTT. This sequence encodes CASSLAGTSDTQYF.

The chain couples TRBV6-4 to TRBJ1-2; unclear D gene. This CDR3 is built from 13 residues. CDR1 and CDR2 (germline): MRHNA, SNTAGT. The V gene lost 3 bases and the J gene lost 9 bases, with 14 bases spanning the gap. Here the CDR3 reads CASSESGDISYTF. In DNA, the CDR3 is TGTGCCAGCAGTGAATCCGGTGATATCAGCTACACCTTC.

The chain employs TRBV30 and TRBJ1-1, with D unclear. This CDR3 region has 13 residues. V lost 2 bases to trimming and J lost 1 base, with 8 bases between them. Germline-derived CDR1 and CDR2 are GTSNPN and SVGIG (reference sequence). Written as DNA, the CDR3 is TGTGCCTGGAGTTTAGTCCCGAACACTGAAGCTTTCTTT. Its translation: CAWSLVPNTEAFF.

V and J are TRBV3-1 (or the pseudogene TRBV3-2) and TRBJ2-1; 9 bases match TRBD2. The V gene end was trimmed by 1 base and the J gene end by 6 bases; junction bases not matched to a gene: 7. Germline V gene lookup returns CDR1 LGHDT and CDR2 YNNKEL (reference sequence). The CDR3 sequence is 16 residues long. The CDR3 sequence is CASSQVSLAGFNEQFF. The CDR3 bases are TGTGCCAGCAGCCAAGTAAGCCTAGCGGGGTTCAATGAGCAGTTCTTC.

This clone was detected only once. The chain recombines TRBV7-3 with TRBJ1-4; a weak D match, TRBD1 (5 bases). This CDR3 has 16 residues. Germline CDR1 is SGHTA and CDR2 is FQGTGA. V was pared by 2 bases and J by 3 bases, with 13 bases between. The CDR3 spells CASSLGLVRANEKLFF. Here the CDR3 DNA reads TGTGCCAGCAGCTTAGGCCTGGTCAGGGCTAATGAAAAACTGTTTTTT. Drawing the rest from reference TRBV7-3 and TRBJ1-4, the complete variable domain is GAGVSQTPSNKVTEKGKYVELRCDPISGHTALYWYRQSLGQGPEFLIYFQGTGAADDSGLPNDRFFAVRPEGSVSTLKIQRTERGDSAVYLCASSLGLVRANEKLFFGSGTQLSVL.

This rearrangement joins TRBV11-3 to TRBJ2-1, with a weak D call TRBD2 (5 bases). This CDR3 contains 13 residues. V was shortened by 5 bases and J by 9 bases, with 14 bases between the two germline ends. Germline-derived CDR1 and CDR2 are SGHNT and YENEEA. CDR3 nucleotides: TGTGCCAGCAGCCGCGAACTAGTACCTGAGCAGTTCTTC. It codes for CASSRELVPEQFF.